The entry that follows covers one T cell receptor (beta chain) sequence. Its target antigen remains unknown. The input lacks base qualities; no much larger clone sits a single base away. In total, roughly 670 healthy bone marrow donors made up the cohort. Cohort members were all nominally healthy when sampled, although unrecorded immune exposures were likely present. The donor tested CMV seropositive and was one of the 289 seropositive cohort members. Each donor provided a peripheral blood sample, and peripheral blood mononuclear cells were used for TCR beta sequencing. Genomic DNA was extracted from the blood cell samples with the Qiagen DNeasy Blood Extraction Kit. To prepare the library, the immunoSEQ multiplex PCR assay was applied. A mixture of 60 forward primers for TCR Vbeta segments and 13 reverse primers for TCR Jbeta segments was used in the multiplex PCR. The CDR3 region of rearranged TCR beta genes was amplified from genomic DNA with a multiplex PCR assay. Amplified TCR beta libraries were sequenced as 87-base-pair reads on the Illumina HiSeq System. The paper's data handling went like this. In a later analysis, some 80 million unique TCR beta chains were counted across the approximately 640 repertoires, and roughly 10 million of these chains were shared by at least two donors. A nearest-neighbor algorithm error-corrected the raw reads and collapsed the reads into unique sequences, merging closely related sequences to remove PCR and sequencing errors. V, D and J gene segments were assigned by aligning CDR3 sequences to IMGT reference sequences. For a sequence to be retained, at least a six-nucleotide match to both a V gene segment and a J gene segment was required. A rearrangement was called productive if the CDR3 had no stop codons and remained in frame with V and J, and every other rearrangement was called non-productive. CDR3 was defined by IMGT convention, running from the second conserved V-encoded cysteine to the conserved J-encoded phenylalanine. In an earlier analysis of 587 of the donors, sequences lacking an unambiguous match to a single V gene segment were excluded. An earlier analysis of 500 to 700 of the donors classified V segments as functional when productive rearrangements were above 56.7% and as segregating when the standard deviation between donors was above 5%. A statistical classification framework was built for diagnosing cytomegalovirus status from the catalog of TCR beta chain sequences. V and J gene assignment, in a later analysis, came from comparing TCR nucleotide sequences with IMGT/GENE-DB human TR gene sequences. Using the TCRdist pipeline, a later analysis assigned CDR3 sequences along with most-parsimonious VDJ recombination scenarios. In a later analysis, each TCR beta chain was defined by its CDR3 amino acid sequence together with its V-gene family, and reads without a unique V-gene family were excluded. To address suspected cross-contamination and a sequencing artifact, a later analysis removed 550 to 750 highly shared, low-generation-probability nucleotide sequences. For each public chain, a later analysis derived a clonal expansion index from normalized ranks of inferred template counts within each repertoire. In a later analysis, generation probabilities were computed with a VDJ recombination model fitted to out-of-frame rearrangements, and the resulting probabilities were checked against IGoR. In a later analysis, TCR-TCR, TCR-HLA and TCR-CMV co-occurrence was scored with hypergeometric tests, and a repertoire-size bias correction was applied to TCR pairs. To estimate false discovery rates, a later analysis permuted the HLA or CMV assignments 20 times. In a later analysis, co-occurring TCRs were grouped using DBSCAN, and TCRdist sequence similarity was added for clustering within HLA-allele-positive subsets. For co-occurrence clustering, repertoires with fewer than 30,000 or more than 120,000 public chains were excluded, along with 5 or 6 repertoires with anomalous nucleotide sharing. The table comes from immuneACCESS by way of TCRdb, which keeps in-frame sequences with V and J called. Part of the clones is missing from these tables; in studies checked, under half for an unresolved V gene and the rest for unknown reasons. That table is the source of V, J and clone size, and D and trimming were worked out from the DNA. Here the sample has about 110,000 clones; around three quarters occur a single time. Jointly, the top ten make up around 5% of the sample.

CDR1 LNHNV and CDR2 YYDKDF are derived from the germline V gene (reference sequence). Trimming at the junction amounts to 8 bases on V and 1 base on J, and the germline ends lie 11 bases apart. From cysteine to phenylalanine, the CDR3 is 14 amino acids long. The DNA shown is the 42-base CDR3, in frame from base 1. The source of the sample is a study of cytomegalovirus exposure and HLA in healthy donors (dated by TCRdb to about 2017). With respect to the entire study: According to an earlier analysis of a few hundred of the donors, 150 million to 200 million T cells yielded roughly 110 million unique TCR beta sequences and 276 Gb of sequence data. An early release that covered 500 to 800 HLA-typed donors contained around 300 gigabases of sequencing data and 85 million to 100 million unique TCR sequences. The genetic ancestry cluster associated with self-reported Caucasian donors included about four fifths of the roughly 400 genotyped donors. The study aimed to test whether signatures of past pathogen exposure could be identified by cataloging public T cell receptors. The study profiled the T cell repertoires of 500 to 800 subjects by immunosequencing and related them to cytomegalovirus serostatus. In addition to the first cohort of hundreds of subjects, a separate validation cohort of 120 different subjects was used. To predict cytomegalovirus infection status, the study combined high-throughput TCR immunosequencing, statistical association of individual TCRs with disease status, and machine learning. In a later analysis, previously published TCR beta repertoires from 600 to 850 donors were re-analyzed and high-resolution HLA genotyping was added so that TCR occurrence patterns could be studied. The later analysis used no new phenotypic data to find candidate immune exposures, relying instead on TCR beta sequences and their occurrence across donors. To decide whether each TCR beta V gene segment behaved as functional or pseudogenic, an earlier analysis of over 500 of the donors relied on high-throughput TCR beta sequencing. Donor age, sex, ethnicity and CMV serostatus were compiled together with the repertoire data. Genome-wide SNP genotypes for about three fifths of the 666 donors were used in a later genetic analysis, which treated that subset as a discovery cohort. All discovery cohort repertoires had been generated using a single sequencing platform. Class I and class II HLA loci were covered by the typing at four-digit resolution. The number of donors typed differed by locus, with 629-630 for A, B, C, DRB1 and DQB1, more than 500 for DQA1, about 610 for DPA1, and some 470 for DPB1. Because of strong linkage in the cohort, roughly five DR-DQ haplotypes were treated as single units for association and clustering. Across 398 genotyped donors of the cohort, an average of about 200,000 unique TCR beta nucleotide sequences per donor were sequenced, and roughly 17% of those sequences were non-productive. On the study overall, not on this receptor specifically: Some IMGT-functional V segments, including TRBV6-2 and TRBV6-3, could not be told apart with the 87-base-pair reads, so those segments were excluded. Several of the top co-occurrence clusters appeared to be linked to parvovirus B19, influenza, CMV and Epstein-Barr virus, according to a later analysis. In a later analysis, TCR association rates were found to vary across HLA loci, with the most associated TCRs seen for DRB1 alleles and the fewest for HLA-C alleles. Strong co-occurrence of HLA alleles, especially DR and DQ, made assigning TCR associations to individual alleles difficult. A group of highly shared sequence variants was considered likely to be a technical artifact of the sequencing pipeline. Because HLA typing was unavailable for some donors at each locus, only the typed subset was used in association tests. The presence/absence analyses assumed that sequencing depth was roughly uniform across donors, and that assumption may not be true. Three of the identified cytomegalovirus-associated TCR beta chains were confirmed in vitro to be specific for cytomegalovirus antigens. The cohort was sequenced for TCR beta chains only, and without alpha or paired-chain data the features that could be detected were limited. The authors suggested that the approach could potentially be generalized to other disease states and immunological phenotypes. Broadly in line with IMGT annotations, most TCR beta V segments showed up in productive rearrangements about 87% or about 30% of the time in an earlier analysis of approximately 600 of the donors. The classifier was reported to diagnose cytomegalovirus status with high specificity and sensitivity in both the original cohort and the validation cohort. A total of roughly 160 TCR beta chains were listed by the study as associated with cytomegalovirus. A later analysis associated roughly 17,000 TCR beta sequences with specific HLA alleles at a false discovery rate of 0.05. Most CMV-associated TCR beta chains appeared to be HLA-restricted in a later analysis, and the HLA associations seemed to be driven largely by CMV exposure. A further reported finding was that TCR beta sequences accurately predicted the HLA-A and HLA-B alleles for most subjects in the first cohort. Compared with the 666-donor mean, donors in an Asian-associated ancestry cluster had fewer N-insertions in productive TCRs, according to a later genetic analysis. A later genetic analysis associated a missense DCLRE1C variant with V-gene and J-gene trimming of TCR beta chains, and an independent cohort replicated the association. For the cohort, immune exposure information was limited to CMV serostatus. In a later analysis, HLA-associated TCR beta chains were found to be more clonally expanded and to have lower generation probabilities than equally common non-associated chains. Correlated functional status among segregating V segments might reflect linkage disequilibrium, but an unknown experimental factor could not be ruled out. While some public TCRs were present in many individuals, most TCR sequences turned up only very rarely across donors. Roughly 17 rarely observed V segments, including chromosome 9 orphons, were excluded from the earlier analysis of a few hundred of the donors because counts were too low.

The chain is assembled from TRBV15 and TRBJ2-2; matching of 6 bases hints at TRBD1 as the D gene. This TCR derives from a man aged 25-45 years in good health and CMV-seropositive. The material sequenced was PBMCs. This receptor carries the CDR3 CATEGQKNTGELFF. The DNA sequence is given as TGTGCCACCGAAGGACAGAAGAACACCGGGGAGCTGTTTTTT.